There are many counts of the clone carrying this T cell receptor (beta chain). Its antigen is as yet unknown. The record originates from a study of CD8 T cells in ankylosing spondylitis. Study-level results: Disease-linked clones were found to be CD8+ and relatively rare in peripheral blood. Among TCR beta sequences, a motif of eight highly homologous variants appeared characteristic of ankylosing spondylitis blood. There was reportedly significant enrichment of clones that were disease-linked in matched ankylosing spondylitis synovial fluid.

The germline CDR1 and CDR2 sequences are SGDLS and YYNGEE. V lost 2 bases and J lost 9; bases outside the gene matches: 11. This CDR3 has 15 amino acids. Construction of TCR beta libraries was performed using quantitative 5'-RACE with molecular barcodes. Via MiXCR, TCRdb re-called the 5' RACE reads, giving one row per CDR3 protein. The sample has thousands of distinct CDR3 sequences, around 8.2% seen once. The chain links TRBV9 to TRBJ2-5, with 9 bases lining up with TRBD1. Input material: blood, either unsorted or a sorted T cell fraction (not recorded which). This TCR came from a male donor with ankylosing spondylitis or in good health (not recorded which). For the CDR3, the DNA is TGTGCCAGCAGCGTCTCACAGGGGGCGAATGGTGCCCAGTACTTC. Its protein is CASSVSQGANGAQYF.